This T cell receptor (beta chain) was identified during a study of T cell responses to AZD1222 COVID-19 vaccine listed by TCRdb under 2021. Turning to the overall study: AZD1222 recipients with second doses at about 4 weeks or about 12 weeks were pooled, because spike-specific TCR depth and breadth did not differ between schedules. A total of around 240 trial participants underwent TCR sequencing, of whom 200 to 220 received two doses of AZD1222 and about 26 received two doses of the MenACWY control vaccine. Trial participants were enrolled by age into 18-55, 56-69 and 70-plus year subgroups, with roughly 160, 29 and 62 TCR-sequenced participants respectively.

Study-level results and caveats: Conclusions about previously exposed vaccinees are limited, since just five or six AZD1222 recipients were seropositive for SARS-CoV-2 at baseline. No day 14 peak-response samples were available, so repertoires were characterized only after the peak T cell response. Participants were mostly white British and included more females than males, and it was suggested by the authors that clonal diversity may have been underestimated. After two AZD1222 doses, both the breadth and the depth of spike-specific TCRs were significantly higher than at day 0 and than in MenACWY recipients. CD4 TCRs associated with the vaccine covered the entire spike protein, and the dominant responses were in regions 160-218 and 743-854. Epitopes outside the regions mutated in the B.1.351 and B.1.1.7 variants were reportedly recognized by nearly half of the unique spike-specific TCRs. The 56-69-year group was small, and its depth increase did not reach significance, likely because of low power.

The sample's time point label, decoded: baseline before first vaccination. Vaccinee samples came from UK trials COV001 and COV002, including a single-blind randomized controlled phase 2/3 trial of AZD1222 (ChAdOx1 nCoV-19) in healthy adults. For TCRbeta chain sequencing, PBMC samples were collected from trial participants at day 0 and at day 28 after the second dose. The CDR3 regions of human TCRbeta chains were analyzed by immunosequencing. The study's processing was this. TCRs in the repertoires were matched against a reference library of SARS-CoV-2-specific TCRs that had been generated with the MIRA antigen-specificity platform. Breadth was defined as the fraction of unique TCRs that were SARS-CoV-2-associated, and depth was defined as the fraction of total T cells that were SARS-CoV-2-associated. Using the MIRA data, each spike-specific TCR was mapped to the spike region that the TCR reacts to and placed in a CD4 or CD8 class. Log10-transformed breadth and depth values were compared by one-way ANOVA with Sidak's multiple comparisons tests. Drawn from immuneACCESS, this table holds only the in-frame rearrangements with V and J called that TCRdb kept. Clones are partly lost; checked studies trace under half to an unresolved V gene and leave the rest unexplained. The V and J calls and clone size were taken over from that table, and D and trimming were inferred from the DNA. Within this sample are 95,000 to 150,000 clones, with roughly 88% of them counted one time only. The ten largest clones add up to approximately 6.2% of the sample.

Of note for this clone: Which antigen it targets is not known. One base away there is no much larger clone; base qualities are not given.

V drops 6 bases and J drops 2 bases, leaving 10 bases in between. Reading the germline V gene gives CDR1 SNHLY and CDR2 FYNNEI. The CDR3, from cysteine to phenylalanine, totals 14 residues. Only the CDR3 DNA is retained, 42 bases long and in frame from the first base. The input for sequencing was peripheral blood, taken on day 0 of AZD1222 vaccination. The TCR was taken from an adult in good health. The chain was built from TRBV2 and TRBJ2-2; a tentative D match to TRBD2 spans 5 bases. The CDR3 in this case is CASSPGVNTGELFF. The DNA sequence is TGTGCCAGCAGCCCCGGGGTTAACACCGGGGAGCTGTTTTTT.